What follows is one T cell receptor beta chain and its context. Its antigen is as yet unknown. Germline V gene data show CDR1 as MNHNS and CDR2 as SASEGT. The junction had 7 bases not matched to a gene; V was cut back by 0 bases and J by 9 bases. The CDR3 runs to 16 residues. The data were obtained in a study of CD8 T cells in ankylosing spondylitis. The study's findings and limits: Before this, some motif variants had been reported in reactive arthritis synovial fluid and blood. Matched ankylosing spondylitis synovial fluid reportedly showed significant enrichment of disease-linked clones. Within ankylosing spondylitis blood, a TCR beta motif made up of several highly homologous variants appeared to be characteristic.

Making use of molecular barcodes, quantitative 5'-RACE generated TCR beta libraries. TCRdb reprocessed the 5' RACE reads with MiXCR, giving one entry per CDR3 protein. The sample lists under 850,000 distinct CDR3 sequences; roughly 19% were seen once. Sequences were obtained from blood, either unsorted or a sorted T cell fraction (not recorded which). This TCR was sampled from a male donor with ankylosing spondylitis. This chain connects TRBV6-1 to TRBJ2-1; TRBD2 matches at 11 bases. In DNA, the CDR3 is TGTGCCAGCAGTGAAGCTGTAACTAGCGGGAGAGGTGAGCAGTTCTTC. Amino acid sequence: CASSEAVTSGRGEQFF.